A selection of T cell receptor beta chains follows, all from one sample in a study of follicular helper T cells after annual influenza vaccination. Measured with immunoSEQ multiplex PCR; TCRdb has only the in-frame clones, and not every one. Among 9,900 or so clones listed, over 75% were seen once. Sequencing used CXCR5- memory CD4+ T cells sorted from blood, obtained 7 days after influenza vaccination. The receptors were gathered from an adult who received the influenza vaccine. CDR3s include the opening cysteine and the closing phenylalanine or tryptophan. The D gene is left open where the match is weak. Part of the rows lack a size; the others show once, few, many or a class for expanded clones.

>once|NA|15|TRBJ2-6|TRBV28
TGTGCCAGCAAAGGGGGGAGCTCTGGGGCCAACGTCCTGACTTTC
CASKGGSSGANVLTF
>NA|NA|15|TRBJ1-5|TRBV5-5
TGTGCCAGCAGCTTCTCTGGGGACAGCAATCAGCCCCAGCATTTT
CASSFSGDSNQPQHF
>NA|TRBD1|14|TRBJ1-1|TRBV7-8
TGTGCCAGCAGCTTCCAAGGGGGCGGCACTGAAGCTTTCTTT
CASSFQGGGTEAFF
>NA|TRBD2|15|TRBJ2-1|TRBV28
TGTGCCAGCAGTTTTAGCGGGAGGGTCGACAATGAGCAGTTCTTC
CASSFSGRVDNEQFF
>NA|NA|13|TRBJ2-1|TRBV7-2
TGTGCCAGCAGCTTAGTCGGTCTCCTAGAGCAGTTCTTC
CASSLVGLLEQFF
>NA|NA|15|TRBJ1-1|TRBV5-1
TGCGCCAGCAGCCATCTCGGCAGACAGGACACTGAAGCTTTCTTT
CASSHLGRQDTEAFF
>NA|NA|15|TRBJ2-6|TRBV5-1
TGCGCCAGCAGCTTGATCGGGGCTGGGGCCAACGTCCTGACTTTC
CASSLIGAGANVLTF
>NA|NA|13|TRBJ2-6|TRBV6-1
TGTGCCAGTTTGAGCTCTGGGGCCAACGTCCTGACTTTC
CASLSSGANVLTF
>few|TRBD2|16|TRBJ2-2|TRBV7-2
TGTGCCAGCAGCCCAGATTCGGGGGGGCTAACCGGGGAGCTGTTTTTT
CASSPDSGGLTGELFF
>NA|NA|14|TRBJ1-6|TRBV27
TGTGCCAGCAGTTTAGTCAGAGGGGCTTCACCCCTCCACTTT
CASSLVRGASPLHF
>NA|TRBD1|15|TRBJ1-1|TRBV15
TGTGCCACCAGCAGAGATGGGACAGGGGCTATTGAAGCTTTCTTT
CATSRDGTGAIEAFF
>NA|NA|15|TRBJ2-7|TRBV28
TGTGCCAGCAGTTCCACCTGGGACTTCCTAGGTTGGTGGTACTTC
CASSSTWDFLGWWYF
>NA|NA|16|TRBJ1-2|TRBV6-6
TGTGCCAGCAGTTACCTGGGGGCCTCCTTTCGATATGGCTACACCTTC
CASSYLGASFRYGYTF
>few|NA|16|TRBJ2-1|TRBV7-8
TGTGCCAGCAGCCCTTTTCGGGTATCGTCCTACAATGAGCAGTTCTTC
CASSPFRVSSYNEQFF
>NA|TRBD1|13|TRBJ2-5|TRBV6-6
TGTGCCAGCAGCTTAGGGGGCGTAGAGACCCAGTACTTC
CASSLGGVETQYF
>NA|NA|15|TRBJ2-5|TRBV19
TGTGCCAGTAGTATCTCCGGGGGACGTCAAGAGACCCAGTACTTC
CASSISGGRQETQYF
>few|NA|14|TRBJ2-5|TRBV28
TGTGCCAGCAGTTTAGTTGGCAGACAGGAGACCCAGTACTTC
CASSLVGRQETQYF
>NA|TRBD2|14|TRBJ2-3|TRBV6-6
TGTGCCAGCAGTAACGGGGGGGGGACAGATACGCAGTATTTT
CASSNGGGTDTQYF
>once|TRBD1|15|TRBJ1-4|TRBV10-2
TGCGCCAGCAGTGAGATGCGACAGGGCCAAGGAAAACTGTTTTTT
CASSEMRQGQGKLFF
>once|NA|13|TRBJ1-4|TRBV5-1
TGCGCCAGCAGCTTCAGGGATGGAGAAAAACTGTTTTTT
CASSFRDGEKLFF
>NA|NA|13|TRBJ2-7|TRBV28
TGTGCCAGCAGTTTACACAGTACCTACGAGCAGTACTTC
CASSLHSTYEQYF
>NA|NA|16|TRBJ1-5|TRBV28
TGTGCCAGCAGTTTGTCGAGCTCCGCTGGCAATCAGCCCCAGCATTTT
CASSLSSSAGNQPQHF
>once|TRBD1|18|TRBJ2-2|TRBV5-6
TGTGCCAGCAGCTTGGGACCCAGGGGGACACGGAACACCGGGGAGCTGTTTTTT
CASSLGPRGTRNTGELFF
>NA|TRBD2|16|TRBJ2-1|TRBV4-2
TGTGCCAGCAGCCAAAAAAACGGACTAGCGGGAGCCGAGCAGTTCTTC
CASSQKNGLAGAEQFF
>NA|TRBD1|22|TRBJ1-5|TRBV19
TGTGCCAGTAGTCCCGGTCGGGATCGGACAGGGGGAACCATGTATAGCAATCAGCCCCAGCATTTT
CASSPGRDRTGGTMYSNQPQHF
>NA|NA|14|TRBJ2-2|TRBV5-5
TGTGCCAGCAGCTTAATAGCCAATACCGGGGAGCTGTTTTTT
CASSLIANTGELFF
>NA|TRBD2|18|TRBJ2-1|TRBV14
TGTGCCAGCAGCCTAAGGACTAGCGGGAGGGCCCTCTTCAGTGAGCAGTTCTTC
CASSLRTSGRALFSEQFF
>NA|NA|16|TRBJ2-7|TRBV18
TGTGCCAGCTCACTTCGGGACACTACCCTCTCCTACGAGCAGTACTTC
CASSLRDTTLSYEQYF
>NA|TRBD2|18|TRBJ2-7|TRBV5-1
TGCGCCAGCAGCCTAGCGGGAGGTACCCCTGGCGCCGTTTACGAGCAGTACTTC
CASSLAGGTPGAVYEQYF
>NA|TRBD2|16|TRBJ2-1|TRBV5-5
TGTGCCAGCAGCTTGGCCCCGGGACTACAGCAAAATGAGCAGTTCTTC
CASSLAPGLQQNEQFF
>once|TRBD1|15|TRBJ2-7|TRBV28
TGTGCCAGCAGTTTACCAGGGGGAAGCTCCTACGAGCAGTACTTC
CASSLPGGSSYEQYF
>few|NA|14|TRBJ1-5|TRBV5-1
TGCGCCAGCAGTAGGGGGGGGCTGAATCAGCCCCAGCATTTT
CASSRGGLNQPQHF
>NA|TRBD1|14|TRBJ2-7|TRBV7-9
TGTGCCAGCAGCCGGGACAGGTCGAAATACGAGCAGTACTTC
CASSRDRSKYEQYF
>NA|NA|13|TRBJ2-3|TRBV7-9
TGTGCCAGCAGCTCAAAAACCCATTCCACGCAGTATTTT
CASSSKTHSTQYF
>NA|NA|15|TRBJ2-1|TRBV9
TGTGCCAGCAGCGTGGGGGACGGTTCCTACAATGAGCAGTTCTTC
CASSVGDGSYNEQFF
>NA|NA|13|TRBJ2-5|TRBV7-8
TGTGCCAGCAGCTTATCCAGGGACACCGGACAGTACTTC
CASSLSRDTGQYF
>once|TRBD1|12|TRBJ2-1|TRBV7-9
TGTGCCAGCAGCTGGGACCGGGACAGGGAGTTCTTC
CASSWDRDREFF
>few|TRBD2|13|TRBJ2-2|TRBV6-5
TGTGCCAGCAGTCGGGAGGAAGGCAGGGAGCTGTTTTTT
CASSREEGRELFF
>NA|TRBD1|15|TRBJ1-4|TRBV11-2
TGTGCCAGCAGTTTGGGCGGGACAGGGAATGAAAAACTGTTTTTT
CASSLGGTGNEKLFF
>NA|TRBD1|16|TRBJ2-7|TRBV11-2
TGTGCCAGCAGCTTAGACTCGGCAGGGGGTAGCGACGAGCAGTACTTC
CASSLDSAGGSDEQYF